This T cell receptor beta chain was profiled in a study of blood T cell repertoires in COVID-19 (TCRdb year 2020). Turning to the overall study: Collaborator samples came from the United States, Italy and Spain and covered acute and convalescent phases of COVID-19. The repertoires were released in a freely available public database intended as a resource for research on the immune response to SARS-CoV-2. The samples were drawn from two sources: the first 160 participants of the ongoing ImmuneRACE study, and about 1,300 subjects contributed by 6 global collaborators. A de-identified subject ID, COVID-19 status, age in years and sex were almost always included in the sample metadata. The dataset comprised deeply sampled blood TCRbeta repertoires from subjects exposed to, actively infected with, or recovered from COVID-19. The prospective study material was composed of cDNA or gDNA derived from T cells, B-cell-depleted T cells, or PBMCs. Where available, HLA class I and class II types were obtained from metadata supplied by the sample provider rather than from assay-based typing.

Participants in the prospective study were enrolled through a virtual design, were aged about 18 to 100 years, and lived in fewer than 30 United States geographic areas. In the prospective study, cohorts were assigned on the basis of participant-reported clinical history obtained from a screening survey and a study questionnaire. Recovered participants in ImmuneRACE Cohort 3 were defined as having two consecutive negative NP/OP PCR tests, clearance from a healthcare professional, or resolution of symptoms. Each participant in the prospective study had whole blood, serum and a nasopharyngeal or oropharyngeal swab collected by mobile phlebotomists. Over an approximately two-month period, participants in the prospective study had the option of providing additional blood draws and questionnaires. Before DNA extraction, blood samples from the prospective study were shipped at room temperature or frozen.

The CDR3 measures 18 amino acids from cysteine to phenylalanine. Of all the DNA, just the CDR3 is kept, 54 bases in frame from base 1. V is trimmed back by 6 bases and J by 5 bases, and the junction contains 14 bases that no gene match accounts for. CDR1 and CDR2, per the germline V gene (reference sequence), are MNHEY and SMNVEV. As for this clone: Its antigen remains unidentified. Nothing much larger sits one base from this clone, and base qualities are not available.

General conclusions and limits of the study: Clinical and demographic metadata were provided uncurated, with the amount varying by source and participant.

TCRbeta CDR3 regions were amplified from genomic DNA by means of the immunoSEQ Assay, a bias-controlled multiplex PCR. Concerning the study's data processing: Within the assay, amplification of reference gene primers was used to estimate how many nucleated cells each sample contained. Sequence reads were collapsed and filtered to measure the absolute abundance of every unique TCRbeta CDR3 rearrangement. For each sample, productive Simpson clonality was calculated as the square root of Simpson's diversity index over productive rearrangements. The table was pulled from immuneACCESS by TCRdb, which kept in-frame rearrangements only. Such tables lose some clones; where checked, under half of the loss comes from unresolved V genes, and the rest has no known cause. V, J and clone size are those of that table, while D and trimming were read from the DNA. This sample lists 200,000 to 250,000 clones; roughly 85% were detected once. The top ten clonotypes cover roughly a tenth of the sample.

The sequence links TRBV27 to TRBJ2-5, and 14 bases in between align with TRBD2. The sample comprised PBMCs or T cells enriched from blood (not recorded which). The sequence came from a man aged 25-45 years who had recovered from COVID-19. The nucleotide sequence is given as TGTGCCAGCAGCGGACAAGTTGGGACTAGCGGGAGTAAGGAGACCCAGTACTTC. It specifies CASSGQVGTSGSKETQYF.